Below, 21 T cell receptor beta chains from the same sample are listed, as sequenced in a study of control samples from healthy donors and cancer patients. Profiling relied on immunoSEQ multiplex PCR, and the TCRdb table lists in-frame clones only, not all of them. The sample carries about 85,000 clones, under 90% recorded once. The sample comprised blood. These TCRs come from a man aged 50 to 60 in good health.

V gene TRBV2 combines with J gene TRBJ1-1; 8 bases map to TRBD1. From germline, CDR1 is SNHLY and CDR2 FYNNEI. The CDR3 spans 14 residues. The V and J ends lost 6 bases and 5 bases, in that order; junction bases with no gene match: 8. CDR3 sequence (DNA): TGTGCCAGCAGAGAATTCGGACAGGGAACTGAAGCTTTCTTT. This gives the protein CASREFGQGTEAFF.

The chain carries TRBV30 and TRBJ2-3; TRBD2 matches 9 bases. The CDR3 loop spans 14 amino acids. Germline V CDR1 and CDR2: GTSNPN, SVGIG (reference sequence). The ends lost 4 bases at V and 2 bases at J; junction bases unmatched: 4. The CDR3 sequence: CAWIIAGDTDTQYF. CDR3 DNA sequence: TGTGCCTGGATAATAGCGGGGGACACAGATACGCAGTATTTT.

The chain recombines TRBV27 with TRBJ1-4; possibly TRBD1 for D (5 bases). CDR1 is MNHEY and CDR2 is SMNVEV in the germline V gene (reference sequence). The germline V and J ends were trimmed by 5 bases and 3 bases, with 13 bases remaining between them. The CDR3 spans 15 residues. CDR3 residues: CASSTSGTANEKLFF. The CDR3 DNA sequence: TGTGCCAGCAGTACATCAGGGACCGCTAATGAAAAACTGTTTTTT.

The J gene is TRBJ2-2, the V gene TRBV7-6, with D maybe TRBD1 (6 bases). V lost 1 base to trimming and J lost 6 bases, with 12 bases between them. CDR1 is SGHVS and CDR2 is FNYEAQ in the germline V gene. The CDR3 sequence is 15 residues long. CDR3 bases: TGTGCCAGCAGCTTAGGGACCAGGGGTTCCGGGGAGCTGTTTTTT. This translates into CASSLGTRGSGELFF.

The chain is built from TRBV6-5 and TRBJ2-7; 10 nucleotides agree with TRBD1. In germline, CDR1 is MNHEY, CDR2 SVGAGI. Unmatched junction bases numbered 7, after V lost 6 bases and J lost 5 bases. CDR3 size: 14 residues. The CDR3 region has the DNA TGTGCCAGCAGGGAGGGACAGGGGTTGGACGAGCAGTACTTC. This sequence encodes CASREGQGLDEQYF.

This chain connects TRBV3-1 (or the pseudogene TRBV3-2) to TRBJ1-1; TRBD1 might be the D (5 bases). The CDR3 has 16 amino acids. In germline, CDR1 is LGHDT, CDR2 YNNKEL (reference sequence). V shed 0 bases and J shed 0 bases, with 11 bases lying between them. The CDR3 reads CASSQDLRRVNTEAFF. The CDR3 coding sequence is TGTGCCAGCAGCCAAGATCTGCGCAGGGTGAACACTGAAGCTTTCTTT.

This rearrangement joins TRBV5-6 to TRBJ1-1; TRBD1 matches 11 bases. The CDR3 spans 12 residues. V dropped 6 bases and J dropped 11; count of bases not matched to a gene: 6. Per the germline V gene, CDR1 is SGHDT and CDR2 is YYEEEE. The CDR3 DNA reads TGTGCCAGCATCGGGGACAGGGGGAGTGCTTTCTTT. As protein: CASIGDRGSAFF.

The CDR3 is CASSYGGRLNEQFF. The CDR3 bases are TGTGCCAGCAGTTACGGCGGCAGGCTGAATGAGCAGTTCTTC. The chain joins TRBV6-5 to TRBJ2-1; D unclear. V dropped 2 bases and J dropped 7 bases, with 12 bases sitting between them. In germline, CDR1 is MNHEY, CDR2 SVGAGI. There are 14 residues in the CDR3.

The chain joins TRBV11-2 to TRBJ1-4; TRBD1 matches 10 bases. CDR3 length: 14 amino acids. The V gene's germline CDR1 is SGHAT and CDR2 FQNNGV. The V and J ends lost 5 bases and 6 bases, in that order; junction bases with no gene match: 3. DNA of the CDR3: TGTGCCAGCAGCGAAGGGACAGGGGATGAAAAACTGTTTTTT. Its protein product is CASSEGTGDEKLFF.

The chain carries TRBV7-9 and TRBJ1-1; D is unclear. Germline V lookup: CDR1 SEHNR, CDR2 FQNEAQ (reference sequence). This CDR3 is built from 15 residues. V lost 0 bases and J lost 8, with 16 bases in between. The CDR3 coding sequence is TGTGCCAGCAGCTTAGCGTCGGGCCCCCGGCGCGAAGCTTTCTTT. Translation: CASSLASGPRREAFF.

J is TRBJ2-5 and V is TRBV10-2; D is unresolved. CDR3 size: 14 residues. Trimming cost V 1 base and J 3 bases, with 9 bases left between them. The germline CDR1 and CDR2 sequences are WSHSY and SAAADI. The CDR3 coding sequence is TGCGCCAGCAGTGAGTACAGCAAGAAAGAGACCCAGTACTTC. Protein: CASSEYSKKETQYF.

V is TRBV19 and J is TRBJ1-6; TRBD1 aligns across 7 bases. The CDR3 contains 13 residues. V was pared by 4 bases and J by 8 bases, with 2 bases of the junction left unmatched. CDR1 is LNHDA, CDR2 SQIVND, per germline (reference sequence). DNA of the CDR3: TGTGCCAGTAGTAGTACAGGGGATTCACCCCTCCACTTT. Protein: CASSSTGDSPLHF.

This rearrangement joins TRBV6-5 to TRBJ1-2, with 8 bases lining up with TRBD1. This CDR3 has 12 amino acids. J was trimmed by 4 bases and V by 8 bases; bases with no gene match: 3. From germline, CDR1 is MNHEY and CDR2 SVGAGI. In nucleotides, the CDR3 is TGTGCCAGCCAGGGGGCCGGCTATGGCTACACCTTC. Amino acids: CASQGAGYGYTF.

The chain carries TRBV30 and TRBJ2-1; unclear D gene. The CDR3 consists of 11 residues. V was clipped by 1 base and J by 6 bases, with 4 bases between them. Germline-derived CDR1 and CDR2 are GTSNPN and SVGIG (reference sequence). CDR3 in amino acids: CAWSARNEQFF. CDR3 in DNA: TGTGCCTGGAGTGCGCGCAATGAGCAGTTCTTC.

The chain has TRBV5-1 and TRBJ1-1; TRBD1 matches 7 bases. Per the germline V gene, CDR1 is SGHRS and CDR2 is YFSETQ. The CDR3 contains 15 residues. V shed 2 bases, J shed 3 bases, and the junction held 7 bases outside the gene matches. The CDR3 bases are TGCGCCAGCAGCTTCACGGGACAGACGGACACTGAAGCTTTCTTT. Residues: CASSFTGQTDTEAFF.

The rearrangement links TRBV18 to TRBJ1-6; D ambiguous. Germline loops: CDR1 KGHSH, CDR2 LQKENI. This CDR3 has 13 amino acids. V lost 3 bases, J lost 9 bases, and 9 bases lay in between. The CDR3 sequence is CASSPGNSSPLHF. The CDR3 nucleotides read TGTGCCAGCTCACCCGGAAATAGTTCACCCCTCCACTTT.

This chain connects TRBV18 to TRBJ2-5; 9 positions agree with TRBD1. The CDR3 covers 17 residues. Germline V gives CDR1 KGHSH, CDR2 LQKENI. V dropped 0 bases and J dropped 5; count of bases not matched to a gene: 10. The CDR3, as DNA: TGTGCCAGCTCACCACCGCGCCGACAGGGGGGGTCGGAGACCCAGTACTTC. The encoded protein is CASSPPRRQGGSETQYF.

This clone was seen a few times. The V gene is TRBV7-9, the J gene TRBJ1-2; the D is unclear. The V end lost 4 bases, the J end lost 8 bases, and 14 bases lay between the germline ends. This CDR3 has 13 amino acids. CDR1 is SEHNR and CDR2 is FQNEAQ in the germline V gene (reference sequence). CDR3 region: CASSWSKTVGYTF. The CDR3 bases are TGTGCCAGCAGCTGGAGCAAAACTGTAGGCTACACCTTC.

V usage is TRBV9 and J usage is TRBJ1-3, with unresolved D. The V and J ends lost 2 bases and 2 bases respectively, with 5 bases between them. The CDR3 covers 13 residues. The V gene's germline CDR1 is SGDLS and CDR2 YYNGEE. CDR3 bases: TGTGCCAGCAGCGTTCAAGCTGGAAACACCATATATTTT. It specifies CASSVQAGNTIYF.

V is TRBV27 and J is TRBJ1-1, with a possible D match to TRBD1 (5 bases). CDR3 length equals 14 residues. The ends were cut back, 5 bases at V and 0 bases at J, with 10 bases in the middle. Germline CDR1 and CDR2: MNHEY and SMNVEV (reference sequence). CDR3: CASSEAGVNTEAFF. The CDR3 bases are TGTGCCAGCAGTGAGGCGGGGGTGAACACTGAAGCTTTCTTT.

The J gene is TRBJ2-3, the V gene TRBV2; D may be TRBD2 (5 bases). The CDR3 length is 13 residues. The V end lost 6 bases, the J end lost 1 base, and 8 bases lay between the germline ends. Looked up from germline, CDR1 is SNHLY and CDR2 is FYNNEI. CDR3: CASRPGGTDTQYF. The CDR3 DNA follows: TGTGCCAGCAGACCCGGGGGCACAGATACGCAGTATTTT.